This TCR beta chain was recovered during a study of radiation and T cells in renal cell carcinoma. Across the study: Nephrectomy followed 15 Gy stereotactic body radiation by 4 weeks.

Turning to this clone: No antigen is known for it.

Study-level points and caveats: From baseline, blood top tumor clonotypes peaked at 2 weeks post-radiation.

Measured with immunoSEQ multiplex PCR; TCRdb has only the in-frame clones, and not every one. The table has about 120,000 clones, over 75% seen once. The sample's time point: blood 2 weeks post-SBRT. This sample's treatment: 15 Gy SBRT to primary tumor, nephrectomy 4 weeks later. Germline lookup yields CDR1 SGHNT and CDR2 YYREEE (reference sequence). V was cut by 2 bases and J by 2 bases, with 11 bases left in between. This CDR3 is 14 amino acids long. The sample here was blood, taken from a patient whose treatment included radiotherapy and nephrectomy. The V gene is TRBV5-4, the J gene TRBJ2-7; tentative D call: TRBD2 (6 bases). The TCR originated in a man aged 45 to 65 with renal cell carcinoma. CDR3: CASSFGRGAYEQYF. CDR3 coding DNA: TGTGCCAGCAGCTTTGGGCGCGGGGCCTACGAGCAGTACTTC.